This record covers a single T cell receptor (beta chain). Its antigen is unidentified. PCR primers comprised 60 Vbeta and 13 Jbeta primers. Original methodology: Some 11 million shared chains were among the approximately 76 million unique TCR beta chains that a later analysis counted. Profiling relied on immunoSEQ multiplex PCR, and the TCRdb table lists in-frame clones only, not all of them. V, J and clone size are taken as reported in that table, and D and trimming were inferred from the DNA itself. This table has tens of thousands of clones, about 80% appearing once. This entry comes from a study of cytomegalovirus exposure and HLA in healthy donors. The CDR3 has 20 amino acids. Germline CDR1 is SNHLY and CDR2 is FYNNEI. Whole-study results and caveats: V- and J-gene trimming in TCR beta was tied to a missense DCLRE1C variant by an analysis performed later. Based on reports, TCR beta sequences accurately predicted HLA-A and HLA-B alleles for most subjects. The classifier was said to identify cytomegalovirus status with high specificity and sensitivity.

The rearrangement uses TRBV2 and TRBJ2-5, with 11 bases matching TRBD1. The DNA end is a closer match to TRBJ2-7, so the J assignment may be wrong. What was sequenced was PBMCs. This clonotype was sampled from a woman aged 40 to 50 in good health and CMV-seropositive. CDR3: CASSETRTGGLYPKLYEQYF. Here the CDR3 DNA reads TGTGCCAGCAGTGAAACCCGGACAGGGGGCTTGTATCCGAAACTCTACGAGCAGTACTTC.